The 14 T cell receptor beta chains given below trace back to one sample, sequenced in a study of blood T cell repertoires in COVID-19. Sequenced by immunoSEQ multiplex PCR; TCRdb stores in-frame clones only, minus some. This table has 130,000 or so clones, 84% appearing once. The sequenced sample consisted of peripheral blood. The receptors come from a woman between 55 and 75 years old with acute or convalescent COVID-19.

This chain joins TRBV3-1 (or the pseudogene TRBV3-2) and TRBJ1-6, with a possible D match to TRBD1 (5 bases). This CDR3 is built from 15 residues. Germline CDR1 reads LGHDT; CDR2 reads YNNKEL (reference sequence). Trimming removed 3 bases at V and 9 bases at J, with 15 bases between. The CDR3 region has the DNA TGTGCCAGCAGCCAGGGGGGAGGGGTGAGTTCACCCCTCCACTTT. It specifies CASSQGGGVSSPLHF.

The gene calls are TRBV5-6 and TRBJ2-1; the D gene is possibly TRBD2 (5 bases). The V end was cut by 2 bases, the J end by 2 bases, with 14 bases between. This CDR3 comprises 16 residues. Looked up from germline, CDR1 is SGHDT and CDR2 is YYEEEE. Here the CDR3 DNA reads TGTGCCAGCAGCTTTCTATACGGGGTCACCTACAATGAGCAGTTCTTC. Translation: CASSFLYGVTYNEQFF.

The chain carries TRBV7-9 and TRBJ2-7; 8 nucleotides agree with TRBD1. The CDR3 covers 14 residues. J lost 4 bases, V lost 2 bases, and 4 bases had no gene match. Germline CDR1 and CDR2: SEHNR and FQNEAQ (reference sequence). The DNA of the CDR3 is TGTGCCAGCAGCTTAAGGGGACAGGATTACGAGCAGTACTTC. Encoded protein: CASSLRGQDYEQYF.

The genes are TRBV2 and TRBJ1-2; 7 bases match TRBD1. This CDR3 spans 13 amino acids. CDR1 is SNHLY, CDR2 FYNNEI, per germline. Trimming removed 4 bases from V and 7 bases from J; junction bases left unmatched: 6. The CDR3 DNA follows: TGTGCCAGCAGTGGAGATAACAGGGGTGGCTACACCTTC. The encoded protein is CASSGDNRGGYTF.

This chain links TRBV4-1 with TRBJ2-2; possible D gene TRBD2, 5 bases. Germline V gene data show CDR1 as MGHRA and CDR2 as YSYEKL. The CDR3 loop spans 15 amino acids. The V end lost 4 bases, the J end lost 6 bases, and 15 bases lay between the germline ends. CDR3 loop: CASSPWPVGAGELFF. The DNA of the CDR3 is TGCGCCAGCAGCCCATGGCCCGTCGGGGCCGGGGAGCTGTTTTTT.

The chain links TRBV21-1 to TRBJ2-7; TRBD1 was called by the table and not checked on the DNA. TRBV21-1 is assigned pseudogene status. This CDR3 comprises 18 residues. This CDR3 is CASSRRTKGHPASYEQYV. The CDR3 nucleotides read TGTGCCAGCAGCAGACGCACCAAGGGACACCCGGCCTCCTACGAGCAGTACGTC.

The chain employs TRBV5-1 and TRBJ1-1; 9 bases line up with TRBD1. The CDR3 has 14 amino acids. Germline CDR1 is SGHRS and CDR2 is YFSETQ. V was clipped by 2 bases and J by 7 bases; unmatched bases: 6. This CDR3 is CASSLDRGFREAFF. The CDR3 DNA sequence: TGCGCCAGCAGCTTAGACAGGGGGTTTCGTGAAGCTTTCTTT.

The J gene is TRBJ1-6, the V gene TRBV2; a possible D gene is TRBD1 (5 bases). Trimming stripped 3 bases from V and 10 bases from J, with 19 bases between. The CDR3 extends over 16 amino acids. Per germline, CDR1 SNHLY and CDR2 FYNNEI. CDR3 sequence: CASSEGGRGWGSPLHF. In DNA, the CDR3 is TGTGCCAGCAGTGAGGGGGGACGGGGATGGGGATCACCCCTCCACTTT.

CDR3 sequence reads: CASSVARSSYNSPLHF. CDR3 DNA sequence: TGTGCCAGCAGCGTAGCTAGGAGCTCCTATAATTCACCCCTCCACTTT. V and J are TRBV9 and TRBJ1-6; D ambiguous. CDR3 length: 16 residues. Trimming left V 0 bases short and J 0 bases short, with 7 bases between. CDR1 and CDR2 from the germline V gene are SGDLS and YYNGEE.

This clone was seen only a few times. The chain carries TRBV11-3 and TRBJ2-6, with D perhaps matching TRBD1 (5 bases). CDR3 length: 14 residues. Germline assignment: CDR1 SGHNT and CDR2 YENEEA. V gave up 6 bases and J gave up 2 bases, with 8 bases separating them. CDR3 sequence reads: CASSKGPGANVLTF. The CDR3 bases are TGTGCCAGCAGTAAGGGGCCTGGGGCCAACGTCCTGACTTTC. The whole variable domain, filled in from reference TRBV11-3 and TRBJ2-6, reads EAGVVQSPRYKIIEKKQPVAFWCNPISGHNTLYWYLQNLGQGPELLIRYENEEAVDDSQLPKDRFSAERLKGVDSTLKIQPAELGDSAVYLCASSKGPGANVLTFGAGSRLTVL.

The V call is TRBV5-1, the J call TRBJ2-2, with 8 bases that match TRBD1. V trimming: 4 bases; J trimming: 1 base; junction bases outside the gene matches: 3. The CDR3 contains 15 residues. Per the germline V gene, CDR1 is SGHRS and CDR2 is YFSETQ. DNA of the CDR3: TGCGCCAGCAGCCCAGGGACAGGGAACACCGGGGAGCTGTTTTTT. Translating it yields CASSPGTGNTGELFF.

The V call is TRBV2, the J call TRBJ1-2; no firm D call. The germline V gene has CDR1 SNHLY and CDR2 FYNNEI. The CDR3 spans 13 residues. V was trimmed by 8 bases and J by 3 bases, leaving 13 bases between them. This chain's CDR3 is CASSPRLHYGYTF. The CDR3 bases are TGTGCCAGCTCGCCCAGGTTGCACTATGGCTACACCTTC.

The chain recombines TRBV5-1 with TRBJ1-1; D perhaps matches TRBD1 (6 bases). This CDR3 has 14 residues. Germline V gene sequence: CDR1 SGHRS, CDR2 YFSETQ. The V end was cut by 6 bases, the J end by 1 base, with 13 bases between. This CDR3 reads CASKVAGANTEAFF. CDR3 nucleotide sequence: TGCGCCAGCAAGGTCGCGGGGGCGAACACTGAAGCTTTCTTT. Complete variable domain (other parts from reference TRBV5-1 and TRBJ1-1): KAGVTQTPRYLIKTRGQQVTLSCSPISGHRSVSWYQQTPGQGLQFLFEYFSETQRNKGNFPGRFSGRQFSNSRSEMNVSTLELGDSALYLCASKVAGANTEAFFGQGTRLTVV.

The rearrangement uses TRBV20-1 and TRBJ2-1; no reliable D call. Germline V lookup: CDR1 DFQATT, CDR2 SNEGSKA (reference sequence). The CDR3 extends over 10 amino acids. The V gene lost 5 bases and the J gene lost 4 bases, with 3 bases spanning the gap. The CDR3 loop reads CSALYNEQFF. Written as DNA, the CDR3 is TGCAGTGCTCTGTACAATGAGCAGTTCTTC.